These 29 T cell receptor beta chains were sequenced from one sample in a study of blood T cell repertoires in COVID-19. The protocol was immunoSEQ multiplex PCR, while the TCRdb copy is restricted to in-frame clones and leaves out a portion. The sample contains a few hundred thousand clones, 85% of which appear only once. Sequenced input: peripheral blood. All receptors derive from a young woman with acute or convalescent COVID-19.

J is TRBJ1-2 and V is TRBV19, with 7 bases matching TRBD1. The germline V gene encodes CDR1 LNHDA and CDR2 SQIVND (reference sequence). Trimming took 4 bases from V and 4 from J; bases not matched to a gene: 9. The CDR3 runs to 15 residues. For the CDR3, the DNA is TGTGCCAGTAGTACCCCAGACAGGGATGCCTATGGCTACACCTTC. This sequence encodes CASSTPDRDAYGYTF.

This chain uses TRBV5-1 with TRBJ2-5; 12 bases line up with TRBD1. CDR1 and CDR2 from the germline V gene are SGHRS and YFSETQ. Germline trimming cut 2 bases from V and 3 bases from J; bases unmatched to any gene: 11. The CDR3 consists of 18 residues. The CDR3 region has the DNA TGCGCCAGCAGCTTTCTTGTGGGACAGGGGGCGCTCAAAGAGACCCAGTACTTC. As protein: CASSFLVGQGALKETQYF.

This rearrangement joins TRBV3-1 (or the pseudogene TRBV3-2) to TRBJ1-2; D perhaps matches TRBD1 (6 bases). The ends were cut back, 1 base at V and 4 bases at J, with 16 bases in the middle. The CDR3 runs 16 residues. Per germline, CDR1 LGHDT and CDR2 YNNKEL (reference sequence). The CDR3 is CASSQGGGGAGYGYTF. The CDR3 bases are TGTGCCAGCAGCCAAGGAGGCGGGGGCGCCGGCTATGGCTACACCTTC.

Regarding this clone: Other DNA sequences from this sample encode an identical CDR3 as well. This sequence joins TRBV5-6 and TRBJ1-2, with D uncertain. CDR1 and CDR2 from the germline V gene are SGHDT and YYEEEE. This CDR3 contains 13 residues. V was trimmed by 4 bases and J by 1 base, leaving 8 bases between them. The CDR3 here is CASSLGGNYGYTF. CDR3 DNA sequence: TGTGCCAGCAGCCTAGGCGGTAACTATGGCTACACCTTC.

This chain uses TRBV19 with TRBJ1-3, with 9 bases aligning to TRBD1. J lost 8 bases, V lost 6 bases, and 8 bases had no gene match. Germline V gene lookup returns CDR1 LNHDA and CDR2 SQIVND (reference sequence). CDR3 length equals 14 residues. CDR3 sequence (DNA): TGTGCCAGTAGCCCGGGACAGGGTCGGGACACCATATATTTT. Encoded protein: CASSPGQGRDTIYF. Combining the CDR3 with reference TRBV19 and TRBJ1-3 gives the whole variable domain DGGITQSPKYLFRKEGQNVTLSCEQNLNHDAMYWYRQDPGQGLRLIYYSQIVNDFQKGDIAEGYSVSREKKESFPLTVTSAQKNPTAFYLCASSPGQGRDTIYFGEGSWLTVV.

The chain is built from TRBV9 and TRBJ2-1, with TRBD2 identical over 13 bases. V lost 3 bases and J lost 8; bases outside the gene matches: 11. The CDR3 contains 17 residues. Germline values: CDR1 SGDLS, CDR2 YYNGEE. DNA for the CDR3: TGTGCCAGCAGCGACCCACTAGCGGGGGGGAGTAGTGATGAGCAGTTCTTC. This translates into CASSDPLAGGSSDEQFF.

This chain links TRBV3-1 (or the pseudogene TRBV3-2) with TRBJ2-7, with TRBD1 as a possible D gene (8 bases). V was pared by 3 bases and J by 4 bases, with 16 bases between. CDR3 length: 15 amino acids. The V gene's germline CDR1 is LGHDT and CDR2 YNNKEL (reference sequence). CDR3 in DNA: TGTGCCAGCAGCCAGCCAAAACAGGGGGGGTACGAGCAGTACTTC. This codes for CASSQPKQGGYEQYF.

The rearrangement joins TRBV5-8 to TRBJ1-2, with a possible D match to TRBD1 (5 bases). Trimming took 1 base from V and 0 from J, leaving 10 bases between them. Per germline, CDR1 SGHTS and CDR2 YDEGEE. The CDR3 is made up of 15 amino acids. The CDR3 DNA reads TGTGCCAGCAGCTTGCGCAGGGCCGCTAACTATGGCTACACCTTC. Translation gives CASSLRRAANYGYTF.

This chain links TRBV4-1 with TRBJ1-2; D remains ambiguous. V was trimmed by 0 bases and J by 4 bases, leaving 15 bases between them. This CDR3 spans 16 amino acids. Germline CDR1 reads MGHRA; CDR2 reads YSYEKL. CDR3 protein: CASSQDAGGLLYGYTF. The CDR3, as DNA: TGCGCCAGCAGCCAAGACGCGGGAGGGCTACTCTATGGCTACACCTTC.

This clone was recorded only once. The V gene is TRBV11-2, the J gene TRBJ2-7; 10 bases match TRBD2. Germline values: CDR1 SGHAT, CDR2 FQNNGV. This CDR3 is 15 amino acids long. Trimming took 0 bases from V and 3 from J; bases not matched to a gene: 2. CDR3 DNA: TGTGCCAGCAGCTTAGAATCTAGCGGGGGCTACGAGCAGTACTTC. Translating it yields CASSLESSGGYEQYF.

This chain joins TRBV19 and TRBJ2-1; D may be TRBD1 (5 bases). The length of the CDR3 is 13 residues. V was cut by 5 bases and J by 2 bases, with 7 bases left in between. Per the germline V gene, CDR1 is LNHDA and CDR2 is SQIVND (reference sequence). Here the CDR3 DNA reads TGTGCCAGTAGTTGGACAACCTACAATGAGCAGTTCTTC. Protein: CASSWTTYNEQFF.

This clone was detected only a few times. CDR3 bases: TGTGCCTGGAATCAACAGGGGGCGGGTCAGCCCCAGCATTTT. The encoded protein is CAWNQQGAGQPQHF. The J gene is TRBJ1-5, the V gene TRBV30; 9 bases line up with TRBD1. Per germline, CDR1 GTSNPN and CDR2 SVGIG (reference sequence). The J segment lost 6 bases and the V segment lost 4 bases, leaving 7 bases of the junction unmatched. The CDR3 runs to 14 residues.

The gene calls are TRBV7-2 and TRBJ1-5; the D is unclear. CDR3 length: 13 residues. The V end lost 0 bases, the J end lost 5 bases, and 5 bases lay between the germline ends. Germline values: CDR1 SGHTA, CDR2 FQGNSA. The CDR3 DNA reads as TGTGCCAGCAGCTTAGCCACAGATCAGCCCCAGCATTTT. Its translation: CASSLATDQPQHF.

The rearrangement joins TRBV10-3 to TRBJ2-5; TRBD2 matches at 9 bases. Germline V gene lookup returns CDR1 ENHRY and CDR2 SYGVKD. V lost 0 bases, J lost 6 bases, and 11 bases stayed unmatched. The CDR3 sequence is 17 residues long. CDR3 in amino acids: CAISESRLAGTTQTQYF. The DNA of the CDR3 is TGTGCCATCAGTGAGTCGAGGCTAGCGGGGACGACTCAGACCCAGTACTTC.

The V and J genes are TRBV7-2 and TRBJ2-5; 9 bases map to TRBD1. The CDR3 runs to 15 residues. Trimming at V came to 5 bases and at J to 0 bases, leaving 4 bases not matched to a gene. Germline CDR1 reads SGHTA; CDR2 reads FQGNSA. The CDR3 DNA sequence: TGTGCCAGCAGCCCCGGGACAGGGAACCAAGAGACCCAGTACTTC. Translation: CASSPGTGNQETQYF. Using reference TRBV7-2 and TRBJ2-5 for the parts outside the CDR3, the full variable domain is GAGVSQSPSNKVTEKGKDVELRCDPISGHTALYWYRQSLGQGLEFLIYFQGNSAPDKSGLPSDRFSAERTGGSVSTLTIQRTQQEDSAVYLCASSPGTGNQETQYFGPGTRLLVL.

J is TRBJ2-7 and V is TRBV18; 8 bases agree with TRBD2. Germline V gene data show CDR1 as KGHSH and CDR2 as LQKENI. The CDR3 extends over 22 amino acids. Trimming cost V 1 base and J 0 bases; bases outside gene matches: 23. Here the CDR3 reads CASSPRRHPPGLETPHSYEQYF. The CDR3 nucleotides read TGTGCCAGCTCACCACGCCGACATCCCCCGGGACTAGAGACACCCCACTCCTACGAGCAGTACTTC.

V usage is TRBV19 and J usage is TRBJ1-4; no clear D gene. Germline V gene data show CDR1 as LNHDA and CDR2 as SQIVND (reference sequence). The CDR3 has 13 residues. Trimming pared 7 bases from V and 4 bases from J, leaving 10 bases between. The CDR3 DNA reads as TGTGCCAGTATTGAAACAGATAATGAAAAACTGTTTTTT. Translation: CASIETDNEKLFF.

DNA for the CDR3: TGTGCCAGCAGCCCTTACGGGACAGGCAATGAGCAGTTCTTC. Residues: CASSPYGTGNEQFF. The V and J genes are TRBV7-9 and TRBJ2-1; 8 nucleotides line up with TRBD1. Germline V gene data show CDR1 as SEHNR and CDR2 as FQNEAQ (reference sequence). Germline trimming cut 5 bases from V and 6 bases from J; bases unmatched to any gene: 6. The CDR3 loop spans 14 amino acids.

The chain links TRBV10-1 to TRBJ2-3, with unresolved D. Germline CDR1 and CDR2: WNHNN and SYGVQD (reference sequence). The V gene lost 2 bases and the J gene lost 5 bases, with 8 bases spanning the gap. CDR3 size: 13 residues. CDR3 in DNA: TGCGCCAGCAGTGAGGACTCCCTAGATACGCAGTATTTT. It encodes CASSEDSLDTQYF.

CDR3 bases: TGCGCCAGCAGCTTCGGAGCGGGAGGGTCGTTTGAGCAGTACTTC. Residues: CASSFGAGGSFEQYF. The chain joins TRBV5-1 to TRBJ2-7; the match to TRBD2 covers 10 bases. Germline V gives CDR1 SGHRS, CDR2 YFSETQ. With V trimmed by 2 bases and J by 7 bases, 9 bases remained unmatched. The CDR3 has 15 amino acids.

V usage is TRBV19 and J usage is TRBJ2-3, with TRBD2 as a possible D gene (5 bases). The CDR3 consists of 16 residues. Looked up from germline, CDR1 is LNHDA and CDR2 is SQIVND (reference sequence). V lost 3 bases, J lost 0 bases, and 13 bases lay in between. The CDR3 protein is CASSMRASASTDTQYF. The CDR3 DNA follows: TGTGCCAGTAGTATGAGGGCGTCGGCGAGCACAGATACGCAGTATTTT. Full variable domain (missing parts from reference TRBV19 and TRBJ2-3): DGGITQSPKYLFRKEGQNVTLSCEQNLNHDAMYWYRQDPGQGLRLIYYSQIVNDFQKGDIAEGYSVSREKKESFPLTVTSAQKNPTAFYLCASSMRASASTDTQYFGPGTRLTVL.

This chain uses TRBV30 with TRBJ1-1; maybe TRBD1 (5 bases). The CDR3 is made up of 17 amino acids. Trimming removed 0 bases at V and 5 bases at J, with 22 bases between. Germline V lookup: CDR1 GTSNPN, CDR2 SVGIG (reference sequence). In DNA form, the CDR3 reads TGTGCCTGGAGTGTACGGGTGTATGGGGCAGTACCTACTGAAGCTTTCTTT. It is translated as CAWSVRVYGAVPTEAFF.

The rearrangement links TRBV9 to TRBJ1-6, with unresolved D. Looked up from germline, CDR1 is SGDLS and CDR2 is YYNGEE. The CDR3 has 15 amino acids. With 2 bases removed from V and 5 bases from J, the gap between germline ends came to 11 bases. The DNA of the CDR3 is TGTGCCAGCAGCGTCCAGGCTTTTAATAATTCACCCCTCCACTTT. Its translation: CASSVQAFNNSPLHF.

This chain joins TRBV30 and TRBJ1-2; D is uncertain. The ends were cut back, 2 bases at V and 3 bases at J, with 16 bases in the middle. CDR3 size: 15 residues. Per germline, CDR1 GTSNPN and CDR2 SVGIG (reference sequence). The chain's CDR3 is CAWSQAKVVDYGYTF. The CDR3 DNA is TGTGCCTGGAGTCAGGCGAAGGTGGTGGACTATGGCTACACCTTC.

This clone has more than one count but fewer than ten. The chain carries TRBV10-3 and TRBJ1-3; D is perhaps TRBD1 (6 bases). There are 14 residues in the CDR3. V shed 6 bases and J shed 2 bases, with 11 bases lying between them. Germline V gene lookup returns CDR1 ENHRY and CDR2 SYGVKD. CDR3 sequence: CAIRDQGTGNTIYF. DNA for the CDR3: TGTGCCATCAGAGACCAGGGGACTGGAAACACCATATATTTT.

The chain joins TRBV7-9 to TRBJ2-7, with TRBD2 matching 7 bases. Per the germline V gene, CDR1 is SEHNR and CDR2 is FQNEAQ (reference sequence). This CDR3 has 16 residues. With V trimmed by 0 bases and J by 7 bases, 12 bases remained unmatched. The CDR3 DNA is TGTGCCAGCAGCTTAGCATCTAGCGGACCGATGGGAGAGCAGTACTTC. It yields the protein CASSLASSGPMGEQYF.

The rearrangement links TRBV7-2 to TRBJ2-1; TRBD2 agrees at 9 bases. The CDR3 has 14 residues. V was clipped by 1 base and J by 9 bases; unmatched bases: 4. Germline loops: CDR1 SGHTA, CDR2 FQGNSA. The CDR3 loop is CASSLVAGVSEQFF. CDR3 nucleotides: TGTGCCAGCAGCTTAGTAGCGGGAGTATCTGAGCAGTTCTTC.

This clone has more than one count but fewer than ten. The gene calls are TRBV3-1 (or the pseudogene TRBV3-2) and TRBJ2-2; 8 bases match TRBD2. The CDR3 is made up of 15 amino acids. Germline trimming cut 3 bases from V and 2 bases from J; bases unmatched to any gene: 2. The germline V gene encodes CDR1 LGHDT and CDR2 YNNKEL (reference sequence). CDR3 region: CASSQLAGNTGELFF. CDR3 DNA sequence: TGTGCCAGCAGCCAGCTAGCGGGTAACACCGGGGAGCTGTTTTTT.

This chain connects TRBV7-9 to TRBJ2-3; a weak D match, TRBD2 (5 bases). Germline values: CDR1 SEHNR, CDR2 FQNEAQ (reference sequence). Trimming took 2 bases from V and 3 from J, leaving 12 bases between them. This CDR3 is 15 amino acids long. The CDR3 DNA reads TGTGCCAGCAGCTTAACGGGGTTGGGGACAGATACGCAGTATTTT. Its protein is CASSLTGLGTDTQYF.